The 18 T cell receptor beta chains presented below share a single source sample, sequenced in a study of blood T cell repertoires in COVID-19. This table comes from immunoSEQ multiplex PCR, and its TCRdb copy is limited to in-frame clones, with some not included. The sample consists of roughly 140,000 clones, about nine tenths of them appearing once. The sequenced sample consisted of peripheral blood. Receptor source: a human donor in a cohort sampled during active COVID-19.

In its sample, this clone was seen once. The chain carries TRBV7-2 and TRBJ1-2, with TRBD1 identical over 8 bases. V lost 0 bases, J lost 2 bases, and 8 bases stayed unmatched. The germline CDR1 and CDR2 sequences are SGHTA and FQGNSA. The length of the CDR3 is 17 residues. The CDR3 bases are TGTGCCAGCAGCTTAGCGGGTGCAGGGGGCGGGAACTATGGCTACACCTTC. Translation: CASSLAGAGGGNYGYTF.

The CDR3 here is CAGQGDSYNSPLHF. As DNA, the CDR3 is TGTGCAGGTCAGGGGGACTCCTATAATTCACCCCTCCACTTT. V usage is TRBV7-9 and J usage is TRBJ1-6, with 7 positions matching TRBD1. Germline V gives CDR1 SEHNR, CDR2 FQNEAQ (reference sequence). The length of the CDR3 is 14 residues.

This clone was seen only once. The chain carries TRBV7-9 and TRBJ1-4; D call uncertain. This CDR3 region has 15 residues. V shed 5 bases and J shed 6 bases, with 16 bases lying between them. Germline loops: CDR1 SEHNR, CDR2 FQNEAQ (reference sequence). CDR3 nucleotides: TGTGCCAGCAGCGGAAACAGAGAAGGTGATGAAAAACTGTTTTTT. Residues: CASSGNREGDEKLFF.

Written as DNA, the CDR3 is TGTGCCACCAGCAGAGGACTGAGGGGGCAGACAGATACGCAGTATTTT. Its translation is CATSRGLRGQTDTQYF. This chain connects TRBV15 to TRBJ2-3, with 7 bases matching TRBD1. Germline assignment: CDR1 LNHNV and CDR2 YYDKDF (reference sequence). Unmatched junction bases numbered 7, after V lost 1 base and J lost 3 bases. There are 16 residues in the CDR3.

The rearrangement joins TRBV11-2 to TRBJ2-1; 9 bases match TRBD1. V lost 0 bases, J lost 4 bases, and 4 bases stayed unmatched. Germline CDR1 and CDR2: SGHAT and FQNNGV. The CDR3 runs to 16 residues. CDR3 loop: CASSLEGTGMYNEQFF. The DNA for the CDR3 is TGTGCCAGCAGCTTAGAGGGGACAGGGATGTACAATGAGCAGTTCTTC.

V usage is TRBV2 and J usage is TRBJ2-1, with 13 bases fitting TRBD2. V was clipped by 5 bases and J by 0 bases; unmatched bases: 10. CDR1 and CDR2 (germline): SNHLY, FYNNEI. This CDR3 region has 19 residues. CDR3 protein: CASSYPGLAGMFSYNEQFF. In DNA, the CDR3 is TGTGCCAGCAGTTATCCGGGACTAGCGGGGATGTTCTCCTACAATGAGCAGTTCTTC.

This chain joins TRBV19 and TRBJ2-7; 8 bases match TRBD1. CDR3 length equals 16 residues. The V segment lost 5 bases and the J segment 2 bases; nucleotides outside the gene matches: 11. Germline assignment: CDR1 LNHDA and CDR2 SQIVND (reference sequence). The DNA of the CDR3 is TGTGCCAGTAGTGCCAATCTCGGGACAGGCCCCTACGAGCAGTACTTC. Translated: CASSANLGTGPYEQYF.

The CDR3 spells CASSLQGYQPQHF. The CDR3 DNA sequence: TGTGCCAGCAGCTTACAGGGCTATCAGCCCCAGCATTTT. The chain combines TRBV11-2 with TRBJ1-5; D might be TRBD1 (5 bases). The V gene's germline CDR1 is SGHAT and CDR2 FQNNGV. V lost 2 bases and J 5 bases, leaving 7 bases between the germline ends. The CDR3 length is 13 residues. Drawing the rest from reference TRBV11-2 and TRBJ1-5, the complete variable domain is EAGVAQSPRYKIIEKRQSVAFWCNPISGHATLYWYQQILGQGPKLLIQFQNNGVVDDSQLPKDRFSAERLKGVDSTLKIQPAKLEDSAVYLCASSLQGYQPQHFGDGTRLSIL.

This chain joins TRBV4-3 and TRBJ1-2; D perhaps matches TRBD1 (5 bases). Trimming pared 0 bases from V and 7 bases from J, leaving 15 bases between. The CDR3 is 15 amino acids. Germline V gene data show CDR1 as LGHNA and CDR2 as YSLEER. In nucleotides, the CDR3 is TGCGCCAGCAGCCAAGAAGGACACACCATGGGTGGCTACACCTTC. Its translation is CASSQEGHTMGGYTF.

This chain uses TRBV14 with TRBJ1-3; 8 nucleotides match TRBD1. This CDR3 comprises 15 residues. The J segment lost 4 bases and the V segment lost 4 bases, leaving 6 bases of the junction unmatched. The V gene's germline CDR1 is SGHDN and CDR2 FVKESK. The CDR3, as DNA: TGTGCCAGCAGCCCGGCCAGGGGGCTGGGAAACACCATATATTTT. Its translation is CASSPARGLGNTIYF.

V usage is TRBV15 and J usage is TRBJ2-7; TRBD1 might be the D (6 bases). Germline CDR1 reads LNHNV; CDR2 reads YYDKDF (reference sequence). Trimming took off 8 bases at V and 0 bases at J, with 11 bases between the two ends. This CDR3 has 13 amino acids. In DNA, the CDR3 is TGTGCCACCGCCCGGACAGACTCCTACGAGCAGTACTTC. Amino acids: CATARTDSYEQYF.

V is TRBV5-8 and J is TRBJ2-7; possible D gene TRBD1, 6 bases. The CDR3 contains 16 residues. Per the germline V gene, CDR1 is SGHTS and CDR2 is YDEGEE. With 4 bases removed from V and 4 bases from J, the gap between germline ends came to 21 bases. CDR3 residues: CASSPQLRTEKYEQYF. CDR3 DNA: TGTGCCAGCAGCCCACAACTCCGGACAGAGAAATACGAGCAGTACTTC.

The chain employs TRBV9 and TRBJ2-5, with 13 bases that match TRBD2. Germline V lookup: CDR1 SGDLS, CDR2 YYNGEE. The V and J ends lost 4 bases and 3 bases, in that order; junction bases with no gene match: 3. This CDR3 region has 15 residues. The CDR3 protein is CASSYGTSGEETQYF. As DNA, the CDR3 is TGTGCCAGCAGCTACGGGACTAGCGGGGAAGAGACCCAGTACTTC.

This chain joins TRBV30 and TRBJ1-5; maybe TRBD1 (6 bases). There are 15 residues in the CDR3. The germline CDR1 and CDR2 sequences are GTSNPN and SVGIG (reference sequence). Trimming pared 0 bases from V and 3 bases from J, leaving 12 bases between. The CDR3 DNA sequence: TGTGCCTGGAGTGTAGGCCAGGGGAACAATCAGCCCCAGCATTTT. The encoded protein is CAWSVGQGNNQPQHF.

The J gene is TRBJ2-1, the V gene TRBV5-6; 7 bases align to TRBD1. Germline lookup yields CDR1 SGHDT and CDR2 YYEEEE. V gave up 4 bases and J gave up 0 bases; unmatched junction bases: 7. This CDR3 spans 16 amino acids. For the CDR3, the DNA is TGTGCCAGCAGCATTTGGACAGGTGCCTCCTACAATGAGCAGTTCTTC. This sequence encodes CASSIWTGASYNEQFF.

CDR3 sequence reads: CALEAGLAGRSTDTQYF. As DNA, the CDR3 is TGTGCCTTGGAAGCGGGACTAGCGGGGCGCTCCACAGATACGCAGTATTTT. The V and J genes are TRBV30 and TRBJ2-3, with TRBD2 matching over 13 bases. Germline CDR1 and CDR2: GTSNPN and SVGIG (reference sequence). V shed 7 bases and J 2 bases; nucleotides not matched to a gene: 12. There are 17 residues in the CDR3.

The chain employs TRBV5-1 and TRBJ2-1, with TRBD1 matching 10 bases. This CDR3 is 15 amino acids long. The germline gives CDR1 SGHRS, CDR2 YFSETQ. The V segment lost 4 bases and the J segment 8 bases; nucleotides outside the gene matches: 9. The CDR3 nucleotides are TGCGCCAGCAGCCCCGACAGGGGGCGGGTGCATGAGCAGTTCTTC. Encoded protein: CASSPDRGRVHEQFF. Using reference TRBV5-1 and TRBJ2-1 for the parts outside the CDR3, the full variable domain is KAGVTQTPRYLIKTRGQQVTLSCSPISGHRSVSWYQQTPGQGLQFLFEYFSETQRNKGNFPGRFSGRQFSNSRSEMNVSTLELGDSALYLCASSPDRGRVHEQFFGPGTRLTVL.

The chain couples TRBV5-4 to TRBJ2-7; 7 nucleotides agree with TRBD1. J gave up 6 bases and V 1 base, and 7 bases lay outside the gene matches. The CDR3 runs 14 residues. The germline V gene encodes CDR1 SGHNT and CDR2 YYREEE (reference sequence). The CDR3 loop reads CASSLKTGRSEQYF. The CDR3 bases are TGTGCCAGCAGCTTGAAGACAGGGAGATCCGAGCAGTACTTC.